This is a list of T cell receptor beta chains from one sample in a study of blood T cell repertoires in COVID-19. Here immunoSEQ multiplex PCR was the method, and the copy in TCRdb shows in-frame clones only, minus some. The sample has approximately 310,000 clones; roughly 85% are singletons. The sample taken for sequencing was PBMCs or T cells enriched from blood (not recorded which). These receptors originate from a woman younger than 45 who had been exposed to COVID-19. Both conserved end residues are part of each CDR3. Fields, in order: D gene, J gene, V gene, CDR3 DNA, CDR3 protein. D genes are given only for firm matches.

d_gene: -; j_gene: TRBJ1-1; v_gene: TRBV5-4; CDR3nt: TGTGCCAGCAGCTTGGCCGTCGGGGGCACTGAAGCTTTCTTT; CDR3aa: CASSLAVGGTEAFF
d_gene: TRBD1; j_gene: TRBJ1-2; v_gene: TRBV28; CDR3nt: TGTGCCAGCAGATACGAAGGGGGCGCGCAGGGCTACACCTTC; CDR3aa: CASRYEGGAQGYTF
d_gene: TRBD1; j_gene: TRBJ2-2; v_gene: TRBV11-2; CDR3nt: TGTGCCAGCAGCTATTCCCCCCGGACAGGGGGTACCGGGGAGCTGTTTTTT; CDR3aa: CASSYSPRTGGTGELFF
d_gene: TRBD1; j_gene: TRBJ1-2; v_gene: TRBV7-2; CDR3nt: TGTGCCAGCAGCGTGTCCGACAGGGTGGGTGGCTACACCTTC; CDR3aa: CASSVSDRVGGYTF
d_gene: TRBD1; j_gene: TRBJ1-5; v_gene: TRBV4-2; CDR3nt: TGTGCCAGCAGCCCGAGACAGGGGGCTATAGGGCAGCCCCAGCATTTT; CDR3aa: CASSPRQGAIGQPQHF
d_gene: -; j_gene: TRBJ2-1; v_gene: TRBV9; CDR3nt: TGTGCCAGCAGCGTAGTCCCCAAGGGAGACAATGAGCAGTTCTTC; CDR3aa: CASSVVPKGDNEQFF
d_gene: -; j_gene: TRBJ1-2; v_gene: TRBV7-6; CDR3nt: TGTGCCAGCAGCTTCCCAGATAACTATGGCTACACCTTC; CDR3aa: CASSFPDNYGYTF
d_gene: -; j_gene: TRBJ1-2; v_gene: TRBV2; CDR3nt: TGTGCCAGCGGACAGAACCCCTACGGCTACACCTTC; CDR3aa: CASGQNPYGYTF
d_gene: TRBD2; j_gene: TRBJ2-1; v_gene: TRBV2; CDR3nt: TGTGCCAGCAGCGGACTAGCGGGAGTTGAGCAGTTCTTC; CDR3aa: CASSGLAGVEQFF
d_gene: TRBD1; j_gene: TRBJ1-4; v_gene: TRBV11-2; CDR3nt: TGTGCCAGCAGCCTAGGGGGCGTCTCGACTAATGAAAAACTGTTTTTT; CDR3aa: CASSLGGVSTNEKLFF
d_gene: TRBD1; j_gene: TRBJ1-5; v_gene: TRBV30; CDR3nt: TGTGCCTGGAGTGCACATTCCGGGACAGGGGGTTATATGAGCAATCAGCCCCAGCATTTT; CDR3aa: CAWSAHSGTGGYMSNQPQHF
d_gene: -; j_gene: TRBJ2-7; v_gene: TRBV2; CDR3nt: TGTGCCAGCGAAAGGACTAACTACGAGCAGTACTTC; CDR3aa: CASERTNYEQYF
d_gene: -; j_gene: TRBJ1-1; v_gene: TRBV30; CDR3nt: TGTGCCTGGAGCGGGACTCCGTACACTGAAGCTTTCTTT; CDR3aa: CAWSGTPYTEAFF
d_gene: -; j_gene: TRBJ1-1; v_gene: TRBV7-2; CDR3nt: TGTGCCAGCAGCTCAGGGGTTCTGGGCACTGAAGCTTTCTTT; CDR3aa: CASSSGVLGTEAFF
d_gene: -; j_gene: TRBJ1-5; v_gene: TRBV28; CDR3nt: TGTGCCAGCAGCTCAGTATCGACAGGTCCGGGGCCCCAGCATTTT; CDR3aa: CASSSVSTGPGPQHF
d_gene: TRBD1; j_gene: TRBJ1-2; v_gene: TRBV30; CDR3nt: TGTGCCTGGAGTGTACTTCTCTCTCGCGGGACAGCCTATGGCTACACCTTC; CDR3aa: CAWSVLLSRGTAYGYTF
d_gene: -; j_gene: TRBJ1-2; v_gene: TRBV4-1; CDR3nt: TGCGCCAGCAGCCAACAGGCGGGGGGGCAACGTAACTATGGCTACACCTTC; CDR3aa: CASSQQAGGQRNYGYTF
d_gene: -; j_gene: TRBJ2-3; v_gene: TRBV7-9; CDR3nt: TGTGCCAGCAGCTTAAAGGGGTTACCCACAGATACGCAGTATTTT; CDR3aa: CASSLKGLPTDTQYF
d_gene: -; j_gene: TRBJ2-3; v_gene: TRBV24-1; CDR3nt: TGTGCCACCAGTGGAGGGAGTGCAGATACGCAGTATTTT; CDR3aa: CATSGGSADTQYF
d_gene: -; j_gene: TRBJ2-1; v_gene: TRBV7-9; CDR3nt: TGTGCCAGCAGTAACCCAGGGCGACGGAATGAGCAGTTCTTC; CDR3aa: CASSNPGRRNEQFF
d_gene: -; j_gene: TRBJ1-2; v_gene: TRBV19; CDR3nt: TGTGCCAGTAGTACCGGCGGTAGCGCTTACACCTTC; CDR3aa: CASSTGGSAYTF
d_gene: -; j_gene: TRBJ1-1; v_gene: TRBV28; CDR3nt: TGTGCCAGCAGTATAGAGGGAAACTTGAACACTGAAGCTTTCTTT; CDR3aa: CASSIEGNLNTEAFF